This TCR beta chain was identified during a study of CD8 T cells in Susac syndrome. Study-level points and caveats: A relatively small number of individuals underwent TCR sequencing and HLA analysis.

For this clonotype: Its target is not known.

Reverse transcription of 0.5 to 1 ug RNA was performed with random hexamers. A multiplex approach, immunoSEQ multiplex PCR, amplified TCR beta CDR3 across 54 Vbeta and 13 Jbeta. From the immunoSEQ multiplex PCR reads, TCRdb called clonotypes with MiXCR, one entry per CDR3 protein. This table has about 300,000 distinct CDR3 sequences, roughly 85% appearing once. Treatment-naive patients with stable or active relapsing-remitting disease were the multiple sclerosis controls. CD8+ and CD4+ T cells were negatively isolated; TEMRA cells were FACS-enriched. Germline V lookup: CDR1 MDHEN, CDR2 SYDVKM. Trimming stripped 2 bases from V and 3 bases from J, with 10 bases between. CDR3 length: 14 amino acids.

The TCR originated in a human donor with multiple sclerosis. The sample comprised CD8+ T cells from PBMCs. The gene calls are TRBV28 and TRBJ2-5; D might be TRBD2 (5 bases). The CDR3: CASSLTLVKETQYF. CDR3 nucleotides: TGTGCCAGCAGTTTAACACTAGTAAAAGAGACCCAGTACTTC.